This T cell receptor beta chain was sequenced in a study of tumor and adjacent non-tumor tissue in lung cancer. Background on the study: Patients comprised 12 adenocarcinoma, a couple of squamous cell carcinoma and 1 small cell lung cancer. Around 4.4 million productive TCRbeta reads were obtained per sample on average.

CDR1 MNHEY and CDR2 SVGAGI come from the germline V gene. This CDR3 contains 15 residues. Comment on this clonotype: Its antigen remains unidentified. Sequence at one end of the junction differs from germline and may be a read error.

Study-level findings and limits: Significantly higher TCR diversity was found in tumor than normal lung.

No cell sorting was done before RNA was extracted from the tissue. TCRbeta libraries were built with three rounds of nested PCR, modified from ARM-PCR. TCRdb re-called the multiplex PCR reads with MiXCR, one entry per CDR3 protein. The data show tens of thousands of distinct CDR3 sequences, less than 80% seen once. The sequence came from a man between 60 and 75 years old with non-small cell lung cancer. The chain has TRBV6-5 and TRBJ2-3; 8 nucleotides agree with TRBD1. Sequencing was performed on lung tumor tissue. CDR3: CASSFYGQGTVTQYF. Written as DNA, the CDR3 is TGTGCCAGCAGTTTCTACGGACAGGGCACAGTTACGCAGTATTTT.